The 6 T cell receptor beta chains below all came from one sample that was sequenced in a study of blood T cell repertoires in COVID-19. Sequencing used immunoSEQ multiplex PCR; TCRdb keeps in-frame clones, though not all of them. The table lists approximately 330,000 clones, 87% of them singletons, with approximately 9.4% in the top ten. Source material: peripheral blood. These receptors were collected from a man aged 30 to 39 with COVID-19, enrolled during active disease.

CDR3: CASSYSAGTGNTIYF. In nucleotides, the CDR3 is TGTGCCAGCAGTTACTCGGCAGGGACTGGAAACACCATATATTTT. The V call is TRBV6-5, the J call TRBJ1-3; possibly TRBD1 for D (5 bases). Germline CDR1 reads MNHEY; CDR2 reads SVGAGI. The V end lost 0 bases, the J end lost 2 bases, and 8 bases lay between the germline ends. The CDR3 runs to 15 residues.

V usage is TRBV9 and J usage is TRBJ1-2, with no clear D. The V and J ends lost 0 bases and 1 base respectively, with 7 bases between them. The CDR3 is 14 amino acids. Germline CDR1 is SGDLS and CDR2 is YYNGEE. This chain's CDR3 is CASSVDSVNYGYTF. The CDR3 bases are TGTGCCAGCAGCGTAGATTCGGTTAACTATGGCTACACCTTC.

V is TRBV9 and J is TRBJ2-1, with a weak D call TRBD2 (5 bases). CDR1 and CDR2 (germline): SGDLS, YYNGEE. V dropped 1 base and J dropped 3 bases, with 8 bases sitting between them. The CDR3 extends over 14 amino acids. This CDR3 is CASSVTGYYNEQFF. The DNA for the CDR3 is TGTGCCAGCAGCGTAACGGGGTACTACAATGAGCAGTTCTTC.

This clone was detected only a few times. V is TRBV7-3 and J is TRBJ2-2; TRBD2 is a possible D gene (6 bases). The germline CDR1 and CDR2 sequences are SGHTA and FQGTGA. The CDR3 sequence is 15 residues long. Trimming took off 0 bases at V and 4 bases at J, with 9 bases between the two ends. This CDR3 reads CASSLTAGTTGELFF. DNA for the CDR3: TGTGCCAGCAGCTTAACCGCGGGGACCACCGGGGAGCTGTTTTTT.

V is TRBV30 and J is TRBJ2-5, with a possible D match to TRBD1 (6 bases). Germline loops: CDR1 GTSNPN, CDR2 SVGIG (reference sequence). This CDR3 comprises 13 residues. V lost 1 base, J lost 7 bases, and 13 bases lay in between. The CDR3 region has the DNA TGTGCCTGGAGTGGGACAGTCTTCGGGACCCAGTACTTC. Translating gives CAWSGTVFGTQYF.

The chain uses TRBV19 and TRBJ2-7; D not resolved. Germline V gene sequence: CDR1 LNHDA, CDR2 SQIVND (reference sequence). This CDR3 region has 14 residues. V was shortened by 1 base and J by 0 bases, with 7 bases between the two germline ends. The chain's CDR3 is CASSIGGNSYEQYF. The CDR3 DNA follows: TGTGCCAGTAGTATAGGCGGAAACTCCTACGAGCAGTACTTC.